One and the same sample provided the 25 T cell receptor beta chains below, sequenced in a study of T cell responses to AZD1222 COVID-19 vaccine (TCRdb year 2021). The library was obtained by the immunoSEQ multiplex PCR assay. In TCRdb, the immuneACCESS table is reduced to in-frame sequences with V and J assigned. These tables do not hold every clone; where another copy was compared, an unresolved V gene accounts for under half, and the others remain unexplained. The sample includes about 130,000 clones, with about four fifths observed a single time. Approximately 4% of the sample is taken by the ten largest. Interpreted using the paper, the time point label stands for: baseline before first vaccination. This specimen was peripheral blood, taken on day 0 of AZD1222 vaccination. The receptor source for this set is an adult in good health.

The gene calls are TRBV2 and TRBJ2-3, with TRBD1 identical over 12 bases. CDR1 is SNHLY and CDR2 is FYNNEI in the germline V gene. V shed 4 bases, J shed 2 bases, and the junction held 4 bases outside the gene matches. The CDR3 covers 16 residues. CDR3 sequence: CASSGDRGLNTDTQYF. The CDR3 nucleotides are TGTGCCAGCAGTGGGGACAGGGGGCTAAACACAGATACGCAGTATTTT.

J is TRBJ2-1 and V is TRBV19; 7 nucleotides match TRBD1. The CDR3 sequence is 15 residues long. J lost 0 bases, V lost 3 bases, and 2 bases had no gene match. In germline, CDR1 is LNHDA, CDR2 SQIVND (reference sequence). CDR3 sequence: CASSIEGASYNEQFF. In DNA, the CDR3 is TGTGCCAGTAGTATTGAGGGGGCCTCCTACAATGAGCAGTTCTTC.

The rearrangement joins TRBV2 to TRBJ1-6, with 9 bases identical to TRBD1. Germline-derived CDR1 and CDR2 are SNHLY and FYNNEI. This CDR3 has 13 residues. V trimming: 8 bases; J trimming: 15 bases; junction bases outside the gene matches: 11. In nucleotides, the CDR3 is TGTGCCAGCCTGAAGGACAGGGGAGATATCCTCCACTTT. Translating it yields CASLKDRGDILHF.

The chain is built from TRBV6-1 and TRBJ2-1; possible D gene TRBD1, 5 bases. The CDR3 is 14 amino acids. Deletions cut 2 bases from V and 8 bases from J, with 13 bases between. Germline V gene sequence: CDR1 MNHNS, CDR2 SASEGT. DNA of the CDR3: TGTGCCAGCAGTGAACTGAACAGGCGCGATGAGCAGTTCTTC. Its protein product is CASSELNRRDEQFF.

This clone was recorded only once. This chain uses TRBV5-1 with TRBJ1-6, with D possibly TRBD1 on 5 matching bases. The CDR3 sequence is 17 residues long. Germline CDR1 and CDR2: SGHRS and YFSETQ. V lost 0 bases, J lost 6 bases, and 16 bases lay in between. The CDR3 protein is CASSLVTSRQGNSPLHF. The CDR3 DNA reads TGCGCCAGCAGCTTGGTTACGTCCCGGCAGGGTAATTCACCCCTCCACTTT. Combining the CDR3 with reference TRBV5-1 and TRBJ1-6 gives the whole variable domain KAGVTQTPRYLIKTRGQQVTLSCSPISGHRSVSWYQQTPGQGLQFLFEYFSETQRNKGNFPGRFSGRQFSNSRSEMNVSTLELGDSALYLCASSLVTSRQGNSPLHFGNGTRLTVT.

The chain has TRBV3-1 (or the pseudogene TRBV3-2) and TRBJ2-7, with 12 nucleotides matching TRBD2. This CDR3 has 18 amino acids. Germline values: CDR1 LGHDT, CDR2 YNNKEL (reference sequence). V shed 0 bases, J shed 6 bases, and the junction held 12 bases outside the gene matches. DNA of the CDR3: TGTGCCAGCAGCCAAGATCATATTAATAGACTAGCGGGGGTCGAGCAGTACTTC. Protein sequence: CASSQDHINRLAGVEQYF.

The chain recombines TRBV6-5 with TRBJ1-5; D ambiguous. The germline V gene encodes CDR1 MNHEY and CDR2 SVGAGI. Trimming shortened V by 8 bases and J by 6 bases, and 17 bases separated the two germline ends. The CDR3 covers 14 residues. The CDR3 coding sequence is TGTGCCAGCGCTCCATGGGTAGAAGGTCAGCCCCAGCATTTT. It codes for CASAPWVEGQPQHF.

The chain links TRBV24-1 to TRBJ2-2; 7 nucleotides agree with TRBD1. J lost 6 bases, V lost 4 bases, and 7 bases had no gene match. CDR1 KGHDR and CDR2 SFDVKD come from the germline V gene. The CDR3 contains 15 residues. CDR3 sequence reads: CATSESRGPAGELFF. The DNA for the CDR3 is TGTGCCACCAGTGAGAGTAGGGGGCCGGCCGGGGAGCTGTTTTTT.

Written as DNA, the CDR3 is TGTGCCAGCAGCTTGGGACTAGCGGGGGGTATGGATACGCAGTATTTT. Translation: CASSLGLAGGMDTQYF. V is TRBV11-2 and J is TRBJ2-3, with 15 bases aligning to TRBD2. After removal of 3 bases from V and 6 bases from J, the junction contained 4 bases not matched to a gene. The CDR3 covers 16 residues. Looked up from germline, CDR1 is SGHAT and CDR2 is FQNNGV.

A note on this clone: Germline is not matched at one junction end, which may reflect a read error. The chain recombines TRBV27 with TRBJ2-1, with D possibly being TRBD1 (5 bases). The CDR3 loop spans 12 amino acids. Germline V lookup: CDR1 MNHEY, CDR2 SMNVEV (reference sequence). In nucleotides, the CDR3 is TGTGTCAGCAGTTTTCAGGGCCATGAGCAGTTCTTC. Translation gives CVSSFQGHEQFF.

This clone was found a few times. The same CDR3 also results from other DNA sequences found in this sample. The CDR3 protein is CAWSRGAGNTIYF. CDR3 DNA sequence: TGTGCCTGGAGCCGGGGTGCCGGAAACACCATATATTTT. The chain links TRBV30 to TRBJ1-3; D gene ambiguous. The CDR3 loop spans 13 amino acids. V dropped 3 bases and J dropped 4 bases, with 10 bases sitting between them. Germline V gene lookup returns CDR1 GTSNPN and CDR2 SVGIG (reference sequence).

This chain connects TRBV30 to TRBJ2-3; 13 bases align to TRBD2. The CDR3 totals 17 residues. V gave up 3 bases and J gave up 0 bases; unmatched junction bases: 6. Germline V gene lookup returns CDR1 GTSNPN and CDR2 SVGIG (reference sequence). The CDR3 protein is CAWRSRLAGGSTDTQYF. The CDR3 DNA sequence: TGTGCCTGGAGGTCGAGACTAGCGGGGGGTAGCACAGATACGCAGTATTTT.

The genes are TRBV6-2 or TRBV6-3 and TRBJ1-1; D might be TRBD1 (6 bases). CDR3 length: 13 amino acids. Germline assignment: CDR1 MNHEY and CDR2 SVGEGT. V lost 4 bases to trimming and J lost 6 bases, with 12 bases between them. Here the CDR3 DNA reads TGTGCCAGCAGTTCCCTCACAGGGTCTGAAGCTTTCTTT. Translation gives CASSSLTGSEAFF.

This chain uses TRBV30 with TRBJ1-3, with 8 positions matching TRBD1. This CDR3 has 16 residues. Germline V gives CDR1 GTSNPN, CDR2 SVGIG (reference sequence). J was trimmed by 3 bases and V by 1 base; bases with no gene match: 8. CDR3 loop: CAWSASTGTGGNTIYF. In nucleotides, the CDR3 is TGTGCCTGGAGTGCCTCAACCGGGACAGGTGGAAACACCATATATTTT. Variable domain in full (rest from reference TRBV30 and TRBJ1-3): SQTIHQWPATLVQPVGSPLSLECTVEGTSNPNLYWYRQAAGRGLQLLFYSVGIGQISSEVPQNLSASRPQDRQFILSSKKLLLSDSGFYLCAWSASTGTGGNTIYFGEGSWLTVV.

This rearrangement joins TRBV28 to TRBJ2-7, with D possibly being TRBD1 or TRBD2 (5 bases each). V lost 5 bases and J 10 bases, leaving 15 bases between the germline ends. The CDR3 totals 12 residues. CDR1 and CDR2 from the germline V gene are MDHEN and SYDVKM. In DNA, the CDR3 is TGTGCCAGCAGTCCCCGGGACCTGAGCCAGTACTTC. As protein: CASSPRDLSQYF. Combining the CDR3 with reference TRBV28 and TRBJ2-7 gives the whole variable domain DVKVTQSSRYLVKRTGEKVFLECVQDMDHENMFWYRQDPGLGLRLIYFSYDVKMKEKGDIPEGYSVSREKKERFSLILESASTNQTSMYLCASSPRDLSQYFGPGTRLTVT.

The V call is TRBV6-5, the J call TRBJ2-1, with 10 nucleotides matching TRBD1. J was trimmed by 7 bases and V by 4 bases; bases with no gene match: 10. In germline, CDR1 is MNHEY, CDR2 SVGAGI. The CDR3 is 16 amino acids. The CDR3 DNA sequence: TGTGCCAGCAGTTCCAGACAGGGGGCTTTTGGAAATGAGCAGTTCTTC. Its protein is CASSSRQGAFGNEQFF.

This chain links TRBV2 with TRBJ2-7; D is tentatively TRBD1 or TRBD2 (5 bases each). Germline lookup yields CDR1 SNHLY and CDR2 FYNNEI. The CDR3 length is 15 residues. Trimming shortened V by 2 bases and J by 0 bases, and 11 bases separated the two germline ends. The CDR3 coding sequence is TGTGCCAGCAGTGAACTGGGACCAATCTCCTACGAGCAGTACTTC. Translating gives CASSELGPISYEQYF.

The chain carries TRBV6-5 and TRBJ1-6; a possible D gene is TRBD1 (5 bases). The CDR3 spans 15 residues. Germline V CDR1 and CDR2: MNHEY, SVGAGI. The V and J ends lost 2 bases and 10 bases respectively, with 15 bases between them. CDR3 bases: TGTGCCAGCAGTTACGACGGACAAGGAGGATCACCCCTCCACTTT. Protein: CASSYDGQGGSPLHF.

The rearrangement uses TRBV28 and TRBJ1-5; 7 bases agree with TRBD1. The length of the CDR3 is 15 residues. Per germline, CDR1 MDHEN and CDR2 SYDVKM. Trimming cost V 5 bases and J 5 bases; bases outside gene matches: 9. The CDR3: CASSPRGRRDQPQHF. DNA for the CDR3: TGTGCCAGCAGTCCTAGGGGGCGCAGGGATCAGCCCCAGCATTTT.

The CDR3 sequence is CASSEGDRVIDQPQHF. In DNA form, the CDR3 reads TGTGCCAGTAGTGAGGGGGACAGGGTGATCGATCAGCCCCAGCATTTT. The chain is built from TRBV19 and TRBJ1-5; 9 positions match TRBD1. This CDR3 comprises 16 residues. The trim removed 5 bases at V and 5 bases at J, leaving 10 bases unmatched. CDR1 LNHDA and CDR2 SQIVND come from the germline V gene (reference sequence).

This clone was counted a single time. CDR3 protein: CASSLPGLSRDEQFF. CDR3 DNA: TGTGCCAGCAGCTTACCGGGACTATCTAGGGATGAGCAGTTCTTC. The V call is TRBV7-8, the J call TRBJ2-1; TRBD2 aligns across 7 bases. Unmatched junction bases numbered 9, after V lost 2 bases and J lost 8 bases. This CDR3 region has 15 residues. Germline CDR1 and CDR2: SGHVS and FQNEAQ.

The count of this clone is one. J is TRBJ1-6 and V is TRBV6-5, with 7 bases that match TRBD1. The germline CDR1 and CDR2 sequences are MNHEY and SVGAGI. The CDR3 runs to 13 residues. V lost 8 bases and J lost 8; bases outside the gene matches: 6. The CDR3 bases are TGTGCCAGCGGACAGGAGAAGTATTCACCCCTCCACTTT. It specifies CASGQEKYSPLHF.

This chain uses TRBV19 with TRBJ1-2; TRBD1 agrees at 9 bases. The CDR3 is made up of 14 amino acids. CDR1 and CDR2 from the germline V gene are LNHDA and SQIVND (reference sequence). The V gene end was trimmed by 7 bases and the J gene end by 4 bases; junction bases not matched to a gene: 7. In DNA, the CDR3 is TGTGCCAGTACCCGTGGGGACAGGGTCTATGGCTACACCTTC. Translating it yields CASTRGDRVYGYTF.

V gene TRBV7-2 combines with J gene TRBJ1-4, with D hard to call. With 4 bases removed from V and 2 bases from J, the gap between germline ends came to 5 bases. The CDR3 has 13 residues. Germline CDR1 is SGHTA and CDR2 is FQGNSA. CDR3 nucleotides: TGTGCCAGCAGCTCGAGTACTAATGAAAAACTGTTTTTT. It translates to CASSSSTNEKLFF.

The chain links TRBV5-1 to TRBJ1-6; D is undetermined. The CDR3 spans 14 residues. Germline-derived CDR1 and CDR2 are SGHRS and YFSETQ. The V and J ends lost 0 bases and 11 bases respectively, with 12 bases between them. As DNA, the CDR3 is TGCGCCAGCAGCTTGGGGGAGAGGATTACACCCCTCCACTTT. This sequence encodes CASSLGERITPLHF.